This T cell receptor (beta chain) was captured in a study of shared clonotypes between healthy human individuals. The CDR3 is 13 residues long. Germline V lookup: CDR1 SGHTA, CDR2 FQGTGA. V lost 4 bases and J 6 bases, leaving 13 bases between the germline ends. The deep-level immunoSEQ assay was used. Only in-frame clones appear in the TCRdb table, and some are missing; sequencing was by immunoSEQ multiplex PCR. In the table there are roughly 2.5 million clones, around 90% of which are singletons. Sequenced: naive CD4+ T cells sorted from blood. Subset here: CD45RA+ positively selected. The chain has TRBV7-3 and TRBJ2-7; maybe TRBD1 (5 bases). This TCR derives from a man in his late teens or twenties in good health. CDR3 amino acids: CASSSFQGSEQYF. The CDR3 region has the DNA TGTGCCAGCAGCTCCTTTCAGGGTAGCGAGCAGTACTTC.